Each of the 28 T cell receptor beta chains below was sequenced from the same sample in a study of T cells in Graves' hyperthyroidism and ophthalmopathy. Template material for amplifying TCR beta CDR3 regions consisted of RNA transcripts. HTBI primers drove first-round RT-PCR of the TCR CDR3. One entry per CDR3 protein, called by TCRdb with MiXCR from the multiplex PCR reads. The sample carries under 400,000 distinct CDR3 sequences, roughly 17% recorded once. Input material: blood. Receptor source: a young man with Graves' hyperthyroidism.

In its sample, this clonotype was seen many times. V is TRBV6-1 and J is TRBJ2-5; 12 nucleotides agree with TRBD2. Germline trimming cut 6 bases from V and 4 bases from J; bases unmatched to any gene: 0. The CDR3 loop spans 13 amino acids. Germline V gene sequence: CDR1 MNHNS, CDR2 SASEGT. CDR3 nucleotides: TGTGCCAGCAGGACTAGCGGGAGAGAGACCCAGTACTTC. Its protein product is CASRTSGRETQYF.

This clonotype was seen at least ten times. The CDR3 region is CASSDPSGRGDTQYF. CDR3 nucleotide sequence: TGCGCCAGCAGTGACCCTAGCGGCAGGGGAGATACGCAGTATTTT. This sequence joins TRBV10-1 and TRBJ2-3; maybe TRBD2 (7 bases). This CDR3 has 15 residues. Germline V gene sequence: CDR1 WNHNN, CDR2 SYGVQD (reference sequence). V gave up 3 bases and J gave up 5 bases, with 15 bases separating them.

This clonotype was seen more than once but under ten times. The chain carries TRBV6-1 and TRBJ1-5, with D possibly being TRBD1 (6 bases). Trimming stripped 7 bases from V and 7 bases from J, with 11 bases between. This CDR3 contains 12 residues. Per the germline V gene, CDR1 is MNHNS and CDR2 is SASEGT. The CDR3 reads CASIEGGQPQHF. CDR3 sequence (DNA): TGTGCCAGCATCGAGGGGGGCCAGCCCCAGCATTTT.

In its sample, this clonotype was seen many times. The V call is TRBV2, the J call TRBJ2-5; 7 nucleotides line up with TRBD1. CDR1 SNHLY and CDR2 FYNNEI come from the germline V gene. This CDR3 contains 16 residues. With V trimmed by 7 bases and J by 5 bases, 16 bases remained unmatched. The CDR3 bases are TGTGCCAGCACCGAAATCGAGGGGGCCCTCAAGGAGACCCAGTACTTC. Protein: CASTEIEGALKETQYF. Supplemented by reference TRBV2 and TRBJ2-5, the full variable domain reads EPEVTQTPSHQVTQMGQEVILRCVPISNHLYFYWYRQILGQKVEFLVSFYNNEISEKSEIFDDQFSVERPDGSNFTLKIRSTKLEDSAMYFCASTEIEGALKETQYFGPGTRLLVL.

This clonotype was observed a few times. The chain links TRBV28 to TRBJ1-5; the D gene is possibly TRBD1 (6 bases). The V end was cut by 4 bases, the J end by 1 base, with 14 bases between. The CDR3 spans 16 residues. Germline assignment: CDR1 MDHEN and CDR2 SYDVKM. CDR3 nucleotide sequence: TGTGCCAGCAGTTCTCCTCAGGGGTGGAGCAATCAGCCCCAGCATTTT. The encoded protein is CASSSPQGWSNQPQHF.

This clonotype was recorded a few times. The CDR3 reads CASSYETLSEKLFF. The CDR3 region has the DNA TGTGCCAGCAGCTACGAGACACTCTCTGAAAAACTGTTTTTT. The chain links TRBV5-8 to TRBJ1-4, with D uncertain. Germline CDR1 and CDR2: SGHTS and YDEGEE. Trimming removed 3 bases at V and 7 bases at J, with 13 bases between. The CDR3 length is 14 residues.

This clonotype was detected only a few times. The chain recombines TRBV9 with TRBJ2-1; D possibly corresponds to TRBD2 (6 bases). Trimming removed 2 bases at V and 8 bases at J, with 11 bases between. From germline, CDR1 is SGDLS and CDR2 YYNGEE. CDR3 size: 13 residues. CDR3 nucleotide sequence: TGTGCCAGCAGCGTGACTAGGAGCGATGAGCAGTTCTTC. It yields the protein CASSVTRSDEQFF.

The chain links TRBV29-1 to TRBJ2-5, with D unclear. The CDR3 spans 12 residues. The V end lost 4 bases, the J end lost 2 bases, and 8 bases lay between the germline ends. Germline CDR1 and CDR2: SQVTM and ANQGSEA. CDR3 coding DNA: TGCAGCGTTGGCGTCCGACAAGAGACCCAGTACTTC. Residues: CSVGVRQETQYF. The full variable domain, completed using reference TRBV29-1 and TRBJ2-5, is SAVISQKPSRDICQRGTSLTIQCQVDSQVTMMFWYRQQPGQSLTLIATANQGSEATYESGFVIDKFPISRPNLTFSTLTVSNMSPEDSSIYLCSVGVRQETQYFGPGTRLLVL.

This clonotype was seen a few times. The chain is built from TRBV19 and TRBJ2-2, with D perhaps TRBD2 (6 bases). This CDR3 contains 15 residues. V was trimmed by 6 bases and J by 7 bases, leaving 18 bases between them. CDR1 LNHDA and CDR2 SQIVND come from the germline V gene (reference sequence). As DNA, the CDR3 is TGTGCCAGTAGGGGGGGACTCCTCCGCGGCGGGGAGCTGTTTTTT. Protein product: CASRGGLLRGGELFF.

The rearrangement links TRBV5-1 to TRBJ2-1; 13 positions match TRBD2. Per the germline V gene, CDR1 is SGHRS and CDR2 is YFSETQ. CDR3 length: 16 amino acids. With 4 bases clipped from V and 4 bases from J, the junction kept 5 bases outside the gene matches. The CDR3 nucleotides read TGCGCCAGCAGCCTATTACTAGCGGGAGGGTACAATGAGCAGTTCTTC. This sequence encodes CASSLLLAGGYNEQFF.

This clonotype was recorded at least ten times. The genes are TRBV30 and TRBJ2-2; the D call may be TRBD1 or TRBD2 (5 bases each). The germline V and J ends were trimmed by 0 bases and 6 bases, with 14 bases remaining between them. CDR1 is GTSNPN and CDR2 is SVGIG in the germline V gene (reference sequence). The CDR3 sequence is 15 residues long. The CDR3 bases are TGTGCCTGGAGTGTACGGCGTCAGGGAGCCGGGGAGCTGTTTTTT. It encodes CAWSVRRQGAGELFF.

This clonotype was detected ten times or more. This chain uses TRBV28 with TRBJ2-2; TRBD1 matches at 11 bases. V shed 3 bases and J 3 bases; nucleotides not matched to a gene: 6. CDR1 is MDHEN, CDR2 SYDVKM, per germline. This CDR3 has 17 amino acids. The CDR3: CASSLPGQGVDTGELFF. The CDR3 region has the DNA TGTGCCAGCAGTTTGCCGGGACAGGGGGTTGACACCGGGGAGCTGTTTTTT.

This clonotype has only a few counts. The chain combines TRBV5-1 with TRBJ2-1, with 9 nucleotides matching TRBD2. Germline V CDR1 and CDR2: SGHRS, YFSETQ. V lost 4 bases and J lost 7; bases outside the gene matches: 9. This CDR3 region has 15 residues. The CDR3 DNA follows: TGCGCCAGCAGCCCCGGAGCGGGAGGTAAGAATGAGCAGTTCTTC. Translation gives CASSPGAGGKNEQFF.

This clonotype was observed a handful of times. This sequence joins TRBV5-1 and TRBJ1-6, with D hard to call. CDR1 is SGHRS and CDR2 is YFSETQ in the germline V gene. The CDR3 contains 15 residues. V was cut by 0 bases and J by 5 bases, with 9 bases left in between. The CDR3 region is CASSLVQHHNSPLHF. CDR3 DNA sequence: TGCGCCAGCAGCTTGGTACAGCATCATAATTCACCCCTCCACTTT.

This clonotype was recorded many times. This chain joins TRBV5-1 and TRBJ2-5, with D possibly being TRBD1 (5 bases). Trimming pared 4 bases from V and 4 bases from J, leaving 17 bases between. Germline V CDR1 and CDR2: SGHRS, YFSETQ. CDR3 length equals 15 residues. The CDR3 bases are TGCGCCAGCAGCAGGCGTCACCAGGGCTCAGAGACCCAGTACTTC. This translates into CASSRRHQGSETQYF.

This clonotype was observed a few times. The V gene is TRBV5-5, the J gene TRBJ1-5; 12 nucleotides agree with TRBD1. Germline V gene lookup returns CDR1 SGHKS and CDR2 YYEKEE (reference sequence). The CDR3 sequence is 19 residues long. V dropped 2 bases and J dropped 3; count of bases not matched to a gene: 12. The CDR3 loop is CASSFKGTGGVFDNQPQHF. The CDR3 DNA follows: TGTGCCAGCAGCTTTAAAGGGACAGGGGGCGTTTTTGACAATCAGCCCCAGCATTTT.

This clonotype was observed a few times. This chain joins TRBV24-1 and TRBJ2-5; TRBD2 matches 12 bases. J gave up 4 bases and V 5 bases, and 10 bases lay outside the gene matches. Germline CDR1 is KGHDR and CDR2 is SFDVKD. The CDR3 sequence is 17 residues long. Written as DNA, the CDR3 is TGTGCCACCAGTGGTCGACCGGGACTAGCGGGTTCAGAGACCCAGTACTTC. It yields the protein CATSGRPGLAGSETQYF.

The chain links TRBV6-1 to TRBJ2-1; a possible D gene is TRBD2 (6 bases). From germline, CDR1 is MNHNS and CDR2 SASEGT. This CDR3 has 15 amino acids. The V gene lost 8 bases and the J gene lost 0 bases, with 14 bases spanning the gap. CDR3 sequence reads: CASLSGGSSYNEQFF. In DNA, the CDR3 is TGTGCCAGCCTCTCCGGGGGAAGCTCCTACAATGAGCAGTTCTTC.

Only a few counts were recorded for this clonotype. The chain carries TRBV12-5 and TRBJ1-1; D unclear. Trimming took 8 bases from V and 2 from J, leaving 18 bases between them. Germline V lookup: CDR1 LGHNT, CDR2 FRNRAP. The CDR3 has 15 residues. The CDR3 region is CASTPKGGFNTEAFF. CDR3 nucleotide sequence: TGTGCTAGTACCCCCAAGGGAGGGTTTAACACTGAAGCTTTCTTT.

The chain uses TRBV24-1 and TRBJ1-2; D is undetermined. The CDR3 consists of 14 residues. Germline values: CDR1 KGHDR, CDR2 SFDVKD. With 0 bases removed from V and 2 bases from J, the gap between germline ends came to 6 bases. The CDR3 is CATSDLALNYGYTF. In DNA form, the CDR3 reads TGTGCCACCAGTGATTTGGCACTGAACTATGGCTACACCTTC.

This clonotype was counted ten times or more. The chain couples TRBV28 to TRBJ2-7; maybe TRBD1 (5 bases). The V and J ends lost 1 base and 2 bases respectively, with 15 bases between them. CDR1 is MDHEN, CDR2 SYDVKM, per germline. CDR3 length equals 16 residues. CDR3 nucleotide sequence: TGTGCCAGCAGTTTATACCAGGGATCCTCAACCTACGAGCAGTACTTC. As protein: CASSLYQGSSTYEQYF.

As DNA, the CDR3 is TGCAGCGTTGCTCTCCCAGCGGGCAGGGGGGACATTCAGTACTTC. The encoded protein is CSVALPAGRGDIQYF. J is TRBJ2-4 and V is TRBV29-1; TRBD1 is a possible D gene (7 bases). The V and J ends lost 4 bases and 8 bases respectively, with 21 bases between them. The CDR3 is 15 residues long. The germline V gene has CDR1 SQVTM and CDR2 ANQGSEA. The full variable domain, rest sourced from reference TRBV29-1 and TRBJ2-4, is SAVISQKPSRDICQRGTSLTIQCQVDSQVTMMFWYRQQPGQSLTLIATANQGSEATYESGFVIDKFPISRPNLTFSTLTVSNMSPEDSSIYLCSVALPAGRGDIQYFGAGTRLSVL.

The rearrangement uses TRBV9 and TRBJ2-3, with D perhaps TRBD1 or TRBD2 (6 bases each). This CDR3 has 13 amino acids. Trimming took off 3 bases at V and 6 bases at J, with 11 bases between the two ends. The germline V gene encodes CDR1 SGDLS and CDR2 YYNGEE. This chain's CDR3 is CASSAQGRDTQYF. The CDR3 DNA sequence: TGTGCCAGCAGCGCCCAGGGGAGGGATACGCAGTATTTT. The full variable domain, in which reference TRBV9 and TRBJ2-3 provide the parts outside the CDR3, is DSGVTQTPKHLITATGQRVTLRCSPRSGDLSVYWYQQSLDQGLQFLIQYYNGEERAKGNILERFSAQQFPDLHSELNLSSLELGDSALYFCASSAQGRDTQYFGPGTRLTVL.

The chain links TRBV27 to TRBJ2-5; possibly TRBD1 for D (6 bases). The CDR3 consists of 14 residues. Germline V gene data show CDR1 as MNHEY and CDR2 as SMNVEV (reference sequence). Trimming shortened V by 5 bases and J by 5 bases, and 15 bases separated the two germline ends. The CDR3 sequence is CASSSLTGQETQYF. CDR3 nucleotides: TGTGCCAGCAGTAGTCTAACAGGGCAGGAGACCCAGTACTTC.

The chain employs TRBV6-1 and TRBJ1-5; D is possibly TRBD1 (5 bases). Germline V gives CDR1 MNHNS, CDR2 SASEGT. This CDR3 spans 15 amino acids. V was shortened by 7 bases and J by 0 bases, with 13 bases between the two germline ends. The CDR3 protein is CASTTMRGSNQPQHF. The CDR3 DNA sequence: TGTGCCAGCACCACTATGAGGGGTAGCAATCAGCCCCAGCATTTT.

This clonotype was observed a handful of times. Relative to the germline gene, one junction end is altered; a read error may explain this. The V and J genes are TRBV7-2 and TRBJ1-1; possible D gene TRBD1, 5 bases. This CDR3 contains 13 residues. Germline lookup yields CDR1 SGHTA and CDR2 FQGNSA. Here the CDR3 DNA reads TGTGCCAGCAGCGCCCAGGGTTGGACTGGAGCTTTCTTT. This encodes CASSAQGWTGAFF.

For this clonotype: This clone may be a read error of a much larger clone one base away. The CDR3 DNA is TGTGCCAGCAGCTTAGTTAGGGCGGGACCCCATGAGCAGTTCTTC. This codes for CASSLVRAGPHEQFF. The V call is TRBV11-2, the J call TRBJ2-1, with D maybe TRBD2 (6 bases). The ends were cut back, 1 base at V and 8 bases at J, with 15 bases in the middle. This CDR3 is built from 15 residues. The V gene's germline CDR1 is SGHAT and CDR2 FQNNGV.

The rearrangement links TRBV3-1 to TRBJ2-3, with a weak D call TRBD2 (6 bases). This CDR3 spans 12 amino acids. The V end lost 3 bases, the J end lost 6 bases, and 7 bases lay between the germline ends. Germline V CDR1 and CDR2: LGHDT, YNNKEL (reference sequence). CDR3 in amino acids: CASSHGGDTQYF. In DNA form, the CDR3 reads TGTGCCAGCAGCCATGGGGGGGATACGCAGTATTTT.